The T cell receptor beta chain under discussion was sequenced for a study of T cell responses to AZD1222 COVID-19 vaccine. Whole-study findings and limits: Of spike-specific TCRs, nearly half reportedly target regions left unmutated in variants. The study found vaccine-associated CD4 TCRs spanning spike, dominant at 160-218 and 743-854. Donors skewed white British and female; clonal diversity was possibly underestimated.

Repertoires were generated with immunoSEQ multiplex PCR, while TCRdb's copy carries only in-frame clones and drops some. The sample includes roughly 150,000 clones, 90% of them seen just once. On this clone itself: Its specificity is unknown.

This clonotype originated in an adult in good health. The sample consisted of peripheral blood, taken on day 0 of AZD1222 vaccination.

The CDR3 spells CASSLSPPGGKTEAFF. CDR3 coding DNA: TGTGCCAGCAGCTTATCTCCCCCGGGGGGGAAAACTGAAGCTTTCTTT. The rearrangement joins TRBV7-8 to TRBJ1-1; tentative D call: TRBD1 (5 bases). V dropped 2 bases and J dropped 5 bases, with 18 bases sitting between them. Per germline, CDR1 SGHVS and CDR2 FQNEAQ. There are 16 residues in the CDR3.